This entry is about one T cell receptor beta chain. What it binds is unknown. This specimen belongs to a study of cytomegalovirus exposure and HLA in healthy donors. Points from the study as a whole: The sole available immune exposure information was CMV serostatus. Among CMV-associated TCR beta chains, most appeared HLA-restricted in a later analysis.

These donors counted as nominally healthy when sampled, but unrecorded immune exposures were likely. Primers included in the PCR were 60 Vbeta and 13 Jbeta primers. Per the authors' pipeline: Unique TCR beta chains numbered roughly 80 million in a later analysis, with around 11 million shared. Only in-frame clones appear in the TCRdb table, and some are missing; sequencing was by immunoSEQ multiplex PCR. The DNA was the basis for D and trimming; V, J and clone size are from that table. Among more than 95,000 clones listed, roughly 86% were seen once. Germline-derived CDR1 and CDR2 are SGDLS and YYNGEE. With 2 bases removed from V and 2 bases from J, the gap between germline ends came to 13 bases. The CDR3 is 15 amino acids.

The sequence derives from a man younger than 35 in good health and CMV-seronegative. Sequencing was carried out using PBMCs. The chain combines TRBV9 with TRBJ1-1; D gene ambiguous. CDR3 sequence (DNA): TGTGCCAGCAGCGTCGTGACAAGCCTAAACACTGAAGCTTTCTTT. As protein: CASSVVTSLNTEAFF.